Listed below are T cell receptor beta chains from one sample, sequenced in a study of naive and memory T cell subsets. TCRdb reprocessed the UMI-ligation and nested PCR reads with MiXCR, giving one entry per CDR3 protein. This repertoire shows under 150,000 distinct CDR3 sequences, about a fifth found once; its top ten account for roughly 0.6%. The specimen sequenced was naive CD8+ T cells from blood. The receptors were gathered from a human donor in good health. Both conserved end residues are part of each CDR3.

CDR3: CASRTGLKETQYF; V: TRBV25-1; J: TRBJ2-5; length: 13
CDR3: CASSFPGSYEQYF; V: TRBV27; J: TRBJ2-7; length: 13
CDR3: CASSPRAGGGNEQFF; V: TRBV28; J: TRBJ2-1; length: 15
CDR3: CSARPTENTEAFF; V: TRBV20-1; J: TRBJ1-1; length: 13
CDR3: CASSEALLAHEQFF; V: TRBV12-3/TRBV12-4; J: TRBJ2-1; length: 14
CDR3: CASSRDSPRDEQYF; V: TRBV5-6; J: TRBJ2-7; length: 14
CDR3: CASAGSSYNEQFF; V: TRBV28; J: TRBJ2-1; length: 13
CDR3: CASSPWTGDSTNEKLFF; V: TRBV4-1; J: TRBJ1-4; length: 17
CDR3: CASSLVWREGNTGELFF; V: TRBV7-8; J: TRBJ2-2; length: 17
CDR3: CSVEHYGYTF; V: TRBV29-1; J: TRBJ1-2; length: 10
CDR3: CASSFTGIGRQRDGYTF; V: TRBV7-8; J: TRBJ1-2; length: 17
CDR3: CASSPLTGAFRTEAFF; V: TRBV27; J: TRBJ1-1; length: 16
CDR3: CASRRIGQKDYGYTF; V: TRBV6-1; J: TRBJ1-2; length: 15
CDR3: CASSPLVQFF; V: TRBV7-9; J: TRBJ2-1; length: 10
CDR3: CASSFNRLAYGYTF; V: TRBV12-3/TRBV12-4; J: TRBJ1-2; length: 14
CDR3: CATSNYDTGAEKHEQFF; V: TRBV15; J: TRBJ2-1; length: 17
CDR3: CASSSRQGYTEAFF; V: TRBV2; J: TRBJ1-1; length: 14
CDR3: CSVDENTEAFF; V: TRBV29-1; J: TRBJ1-1; length: 11
CDR3: CASSSGQGRNQPQHF; V: TRBV7-9; J: TRBJ1-5; length: 15
CDR3: CSARDRWGGEALAKNIQYF; V: TRBV20-1; J: TRBJ2-4; length: 19
CDR3: CASSLQPADTEAFF; V: TRBV5-6; J: TRBJ1-1; length: 14
CDR3: CATGEEAGGDTQYF; V: TRBV12-3/TRBV12-4; J: TRBJ2-3; length: 14
CDR3: CSARDFTREPYNEQFF; V: TRBV20-1; J: TRBJ2-1; length: 16
CDR3: CSARDSSVGLADTDTQYF; V: TRBV20-1; J: TRBJ2-3; length: 18
CDR3: CASSEEGTGPYEQYF; V: TRBV6-1; J: TRBJ2-7; length: 15
CDR3: CASSLGTSGLSTDTQYF; V: TRBV28; J: TRBJ2-3; length: 17
CDR3: CASSGQAYEQYF; V: TRBV5-6; J: TRBJ2-7; length: 12
CDR3: CASSYGSSYNEQFF; V: TRBV6-6; J: TRBJ2-1; length: 14
CDR3: CSARDLAENPDTQYF; V: TRBV20-1; J: TRBJ2-3; length: 15
CDR3: CASSSAGGYEQYF; V: TRBV6-2/TRBV6-3; J: TRBJ2-7; length: 13
CDR3: CASSLLAGKDTQYF; V: TRBV4-1; J: TRBJ2-3; length: 14
CDR3: CASSQASSGEETQYF; V: TRBV14; J: TRBJ2-5; length: 15
CDR3: CASSLYTGELFF; V: TRBV27; J: TRBJ2-2; length: 12
CDR3: CASSPPDRGLVNTGELFF; V: TRBV9; J: TRBJ2-2; length: 18
CDR3: CASSQDGGSVTGELFF; V: TRBV3-1; J: TRBJ2-2; length: 16
CDR3: CASSRGEGLADTQYF; V: TRBV3-1; J: TRBJ2-3; length: 15